The 8 T cell receptor beta chains presented below share a single source sample, sequenced in a study of cytomegalovirus exposure and HLA in healthy donors. Repertoires were generated with immunoSEQ multiplex PCR, while TCRdb's copy carries only in-frame clones and drops some. Of about 200,000 clones in the sample, around four fifths were seen once. The sample comprised PBMCs. Source of these receptors: a woman aged 18-29 years in good health and CMV-seronegative.

V and J are TRBV13 and TRBJ2-7, with D tentatively TRBD1 or TRBD2 (6 bases each). V lost 5 bases and J lost 0, with 17 bases in between. This CDR3 spans 16 amino acids. CDR1 is PRHDT and CDR2 is FYEKMQ in the germline V gene (reference sequence). CDR3 coding DNA: TGTGCCAGCAGCGACGGGGGCAGGGTCCCCTCCTACGAGCAGTACTTC. This sequence encodes CASSDGGRVPSYEQYF.

V usage is TRBV6-5 and J usage is TRBJ2-7; 9 bases line up with TRBD2. The CDR3 consists of 14 residues. V lost 8 bases to trimming and J lost 2 bases; unmatched junction nucleotides: 7. The germline V gene encodes CDR1 MNHEY and CDR2 SVGAGI. CDR3 in amino acids: CASGMTSGPYEQYF. The CDR3, as DNA: TGTGCCAGCGGAATGACTAGCGGACCCTACGAGCAGTACTTC.

J is TRBJ2-1 and V is TRBV27, with TRBD2 matching over 13 bases. CDR1 and CDR2 from the germline V gene are MNHEY and SMNVEV (reference sequence). CDR3 size: 15 residues. V was pared by 6 bases and J by 2 bases, with 1 base of the junction left unmatched. The DNA of the CDR3 is TGTGCCAGCAGAGGACTAGCGGGAGCCTACAATGAGCAGTTCTTC. Protein product: CASRGLAGAYNEQFF.

The chain couples TRBV14 to TRBJ1-4; D is unresolved. The CDR3 is made up of 17 amino acids. Germline V lookup: CDR1 SGHDN, CDR2 FVKESK. Trimming took 2 bases from V and 8 from J, leaving 21 bases between them. The CDR3 is CASSQRGPGLLEEKLFF. The CDR3 DNA reads TGTGCCAGCAGCCAAAGAGGACCCGGGCTTCTGGAGGAAAAACTGTTTTTT.

This clone was seen just once. This rearrangement joins TRBV5-1 to TRBJ2-5; 8 positions agree with TRBD1. The CDR3 loop spans 14 amino acids. Trimming removed 4 bases from V and 5 bases from J; junction bases left unmatched: 7. CDR1 and CDR2 from the germline V gene are SGHRS and YFSETQ. The CDR3 sequence is CASSPGQAGETQYF. The CDR3 nucleotides read TGCGCCAGCAGCCCGGGACAGGCCGGGGAGACCCAGTACTTC.

This clone occurred once. The rearrangement joins TRBV5-1 to TRBJ2-1; 14 bases fit TRBD2. Germline CDR1 reads SGHRS; CDR2 reads YFSETQ. Losses at the gene ends were 0 bases for V and 8 bases for J; bases not matched to a gene: 4. The CDR3 length is 16 residues. The CDR3 reads CASSLGLAGGKDEQFF. In DNA, the CDR3 is TGCGCCAGCAGCTTGGGACTAGCGGGAGGGAAGGATGAGCAGTTCTTC.

The table lists this clone with a few counts. The chain carries TRBV30 and TRBJ2-3; D gene ambiguous. Germline assignment: CDR1 GTSNPN and CDR2 SVGIG (reference sequence). Trimming stripped 1 base from V and 6 bases from J, with 14 bases between. The length of the CDR3 is 14 residues. CDR3 sequence: CAWSERVPPDTQYF. CDR3 nucleotide sequence: TGTGCCTGGAGTGAACGGGTCCCCCCGGATACGCAGTATTTT.

The rearrangement uses TRBV5-4 and TRBJ1-4; 7 bases line up with TRBD1. V gave up 4 bases and J gave up 0 bases; unmatched junction bases: 9. CDR1 SGHNT and CDR2 YYREEE come from the germline V gene (reference sequence). CDR3 length equals 17 residues. The CDR3 region has the DNA TGTGCCAGCAGCCGGGGGGGACAGACCCCAACTAATGAAAAACTGTTTTTT. It encodes CASSRGGQTPTNEKLFF. The full variable domain, completed using reference TRBV5-4 and TRBJ1-4, is ETGVTQSPTHLIKTRGQQVTLRCSSQSGHNTVSWYQQALGQGPQFIFQYYREEENGRGNFPPRFSGLQFPNYSSELNVNALELDDSALYLCASSRGGQTPTNEKLFFGSGTQLSVL.